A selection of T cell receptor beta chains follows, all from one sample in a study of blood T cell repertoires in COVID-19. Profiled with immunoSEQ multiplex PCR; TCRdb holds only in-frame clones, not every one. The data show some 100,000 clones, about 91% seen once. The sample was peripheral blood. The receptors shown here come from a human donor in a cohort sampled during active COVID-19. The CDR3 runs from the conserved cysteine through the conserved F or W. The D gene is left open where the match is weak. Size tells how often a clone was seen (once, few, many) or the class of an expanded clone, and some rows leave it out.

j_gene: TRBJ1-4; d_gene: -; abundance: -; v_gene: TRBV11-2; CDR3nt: TGTGCCAGCAGCTCCCAACTCTCTTCCCCTCATCCGGTGTTTTTT; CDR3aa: CASSSQLSSPHPVFF
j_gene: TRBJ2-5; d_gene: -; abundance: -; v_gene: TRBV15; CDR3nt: TGTGCCACCAGCAGAGATCGAGAGCGGCAAGAGACCCAGTACTTC; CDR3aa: CATSRDRERQETQYF
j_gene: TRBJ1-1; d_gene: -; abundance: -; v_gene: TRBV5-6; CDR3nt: TGTGCCAGCAGCTTGGAGACTTCCGGGGGCACTGAAGCTTTCTTT; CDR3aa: CASSLETSGGTEAFF
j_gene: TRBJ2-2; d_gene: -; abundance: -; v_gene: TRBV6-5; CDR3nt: TGTGCCAGCACGGGGGAGACCGGGGAGCTGTTTTTT; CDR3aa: CASTGETGELFF
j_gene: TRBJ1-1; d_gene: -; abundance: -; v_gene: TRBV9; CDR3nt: TGTGCCAGCAGCGTAGCTAACCGAGGTGAAGCTTTCTTT; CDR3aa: CASSVANRGEAFF
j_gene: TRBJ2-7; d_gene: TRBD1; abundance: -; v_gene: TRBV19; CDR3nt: TGTGCCAGTAGTTTGACAGGGGCCGCCTACGAGCAGTACTTC; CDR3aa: CASSLTGAAYEQYF
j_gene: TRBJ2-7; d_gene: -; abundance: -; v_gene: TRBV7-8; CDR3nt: TGTGCCAGCAGCTTAATCGAAGGAGGCGAGCAGTACTTC; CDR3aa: CASSLIEGGEQYF
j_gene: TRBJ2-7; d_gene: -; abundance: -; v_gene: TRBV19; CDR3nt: TGTGCCAGTAGCAGACAGAACTTCTACGAGCAGTACTTC; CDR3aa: CASSRQNFYEQYF
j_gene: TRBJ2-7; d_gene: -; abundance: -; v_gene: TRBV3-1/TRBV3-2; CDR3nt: TGTGCCAGCAGCAAGGCGGGATGGGCCTACGAGCAGTACTTC; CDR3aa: CASSKAGWAYEQYF
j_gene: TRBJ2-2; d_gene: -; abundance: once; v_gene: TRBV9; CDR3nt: TGTGCCAGCAGCGAGGGACCGGATGGGGGGACCGGGGAGCTGTTTTTT; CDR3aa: CASSEGPDGGTGELFF
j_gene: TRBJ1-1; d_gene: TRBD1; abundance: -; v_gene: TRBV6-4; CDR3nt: TGTGCCAGCAGTCCTGGACAGGGGGCGGTGGACACTGAAGCTTTCTTT; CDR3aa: CASSPGQGAVDTEAFF
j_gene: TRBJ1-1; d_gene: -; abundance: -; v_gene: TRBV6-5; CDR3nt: TGTGCCAGCAGTTACACAGCCAACACTGAAGCTTTCTTT; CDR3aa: CASSYTANTEAFF
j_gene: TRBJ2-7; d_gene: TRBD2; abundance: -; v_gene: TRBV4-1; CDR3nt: TGCGCCAGCAGCCGAGGACTAGCGGGCGGGGAGCAGTACTTC; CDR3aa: CASSRGLAGGEQYF
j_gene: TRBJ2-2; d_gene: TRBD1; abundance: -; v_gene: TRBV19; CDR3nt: TGTGCCAGTAGTCCGGGACAGGGGGCCGGGGAGCTGTTTTTT; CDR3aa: CASSPGQGAGELFF
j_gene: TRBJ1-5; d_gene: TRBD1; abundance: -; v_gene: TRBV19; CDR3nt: TGTGCCAGTAGCCCCGGGACAGGGAGAAGCAATCAGCCCCAGCATTTT; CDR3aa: CASSPGTGRSNQPQHF
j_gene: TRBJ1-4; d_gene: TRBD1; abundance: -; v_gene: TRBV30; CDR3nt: TGTGCCTGGAATCGGGACAGGGGAGGTTCAACTAATGAAAAACTGTTTTTT; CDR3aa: CAWNRDRGGSTNEKLFF
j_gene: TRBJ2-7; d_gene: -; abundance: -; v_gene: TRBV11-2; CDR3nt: TGTGCCAGCAGCCGGGAGAATTTCTTCGAGCAGTACTTC; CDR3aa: CASSRENFFEQYF
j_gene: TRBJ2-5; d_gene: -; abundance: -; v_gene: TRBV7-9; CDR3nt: TGTGCCAGCAGCTTAAATCGGGAGACCCAGTACTTC; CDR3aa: CASSLNRETQYF
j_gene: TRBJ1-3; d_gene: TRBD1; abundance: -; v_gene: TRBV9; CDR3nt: TGTGCCAGCAGCGTATCGGTGGGACAGATTTCTGGAAACACCATATATTTT; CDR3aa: CASSVSVGQISGNTIYF
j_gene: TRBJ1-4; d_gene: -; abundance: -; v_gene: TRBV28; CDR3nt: TGTGCCAGCAGTTTCGGAGGAGAAAAACTGTTTTTT; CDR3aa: CASSFGGEKLFF
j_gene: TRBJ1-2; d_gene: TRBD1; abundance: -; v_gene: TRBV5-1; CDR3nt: TGCGCCAGCAGCTTGGCCCGGCAGGGGGCAGATCTCTACACCTTC; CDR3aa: CASSLARQGADLYTF
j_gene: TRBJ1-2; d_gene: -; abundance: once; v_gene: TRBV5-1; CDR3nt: TGCGCCAGCAGCTTGGGTCAGGGGCCGTTTGGCTACACCTTC; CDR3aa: CASSLGQGPFGYTF
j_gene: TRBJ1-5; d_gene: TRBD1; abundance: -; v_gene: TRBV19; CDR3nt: TGTGCCAGTAGTCCCCGGGACAGTATGAATCAGCCCCAGCATTTT; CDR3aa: CASSPRDSMNQPQHF
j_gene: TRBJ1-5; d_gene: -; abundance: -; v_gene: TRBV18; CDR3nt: TGTGCCAGCTCGATTAGAGATCAGCCCCAGCATTTT; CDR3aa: CASSIRDQPQHF
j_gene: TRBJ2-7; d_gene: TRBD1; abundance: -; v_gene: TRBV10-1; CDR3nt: TGCGCCAGCAGCCCGGGACAGGCCTTGGGGGGTTACGAGCAGTACTTC; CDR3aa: CASSPGQALGGYEQYF
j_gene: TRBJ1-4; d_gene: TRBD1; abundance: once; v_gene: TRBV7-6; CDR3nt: TGTGCCTCGCAGTCCGGGACAGGGAGAGAAAAACTGTTTTTT; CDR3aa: CASQSGTGREKLFF
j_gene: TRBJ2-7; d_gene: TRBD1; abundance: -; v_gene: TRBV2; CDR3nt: TGTGCCAGCAGAGGACCGACGGGACAGGGTTTTTACGAGCAGTACTTC; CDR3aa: CASRGPTGQGFYEQYF
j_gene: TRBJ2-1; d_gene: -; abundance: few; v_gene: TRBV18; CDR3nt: TGTGCCAGCTCACCGGGCCAAAAGGCCAATGAGCAGTTCTTC; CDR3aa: CASSPGQKANEQFF
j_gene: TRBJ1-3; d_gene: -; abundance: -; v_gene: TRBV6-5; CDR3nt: TGTGCCAGCAGCCGCCAACAGAGCTCTGGAAACACCATATATTTT; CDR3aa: CASSRQQSSGNTIYF